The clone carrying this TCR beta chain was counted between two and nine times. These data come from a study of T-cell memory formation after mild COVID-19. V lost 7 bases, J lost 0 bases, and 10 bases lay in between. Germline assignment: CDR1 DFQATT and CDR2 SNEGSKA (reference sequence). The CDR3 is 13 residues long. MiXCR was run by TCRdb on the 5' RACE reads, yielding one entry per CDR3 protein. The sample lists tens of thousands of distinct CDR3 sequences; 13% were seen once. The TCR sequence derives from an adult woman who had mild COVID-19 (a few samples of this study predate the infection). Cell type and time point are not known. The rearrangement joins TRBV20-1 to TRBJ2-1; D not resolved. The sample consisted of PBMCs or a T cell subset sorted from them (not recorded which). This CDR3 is CSEAHSSYNEQFF. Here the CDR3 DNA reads TGCAGTGAAGCGCATAGCTCCTACAATGAGCAGTTCTTC.